The rows below give T cell receptor beta chains drawn from one sample of a study of response to subunit inactivated influenza vaccine. Each CDR3 protein is one row after TCRdb ran MiXCR on the RT-PCR reads. The repertoire holds fewer than 350,000 distinct CDR3 sequences, with 21% as singletons. Sequencing was performed on PBMCs from blood, taken 21 months after vaccination. These receptors were taken from a man in his fifties or sixties who received an inactivated influenza vaccine. CDR3s include the opening cysteine and the closing phenylalanine or tryptophan. The order of the fields is D gene, clone size, J gene, V gene, CDR3 DNA, CDR3 protein. D genes are given only for firm matches. Only some rows state a clone size, as once, few, many or a class for expanded clones.

.,few,TRBJ1-2,TRBV5-1,TGCGCCAGCACCCCTTCAGGACAGAGCCTCGACGGCTACACCTTC,CASTPSGQSLDGYTF
.,.,TRBJ2-4,TRBV12-3/TRBV12-4,TGTGCCAGCAAAAGGGGGGTTGGAAACATTCAGTACTTC,CASKRGVGNIQYF
TRBD2,.,TRBJ2-7,TRBV28,TGTGCCAGCAGTTCCCGATGGGCGGGAGCCCCCTACGAGCAGTACTTC,CASSSRWAGAPYEQYF
.,.,TRBJ2-3,TRBV20-1,TGCAGTGCTAGTCGTGGAACAGATACGCAGTATTTT,CSASRGTDTQYF
.,.,TRBJ1-2,TRBV24-1,TGTGCCACCAGTGATGGCCGGGACTCCTACCGCGGGGACTATGGCTACACCTTC,CATSDGRDSYRGDYGYTF
TRBD2,few,TRBJ2-2,TRBV27,TGTGCCAGCAGTTTAGCGGGAGGACTTCGCACCGGGGAGCTGTTTTTT,CASSLAGGLRTGELFF
.,.,TRBJ2-1,TRBV19,TGTGCCAGTAGCCGATTACTTCCGACTGCTTCCTACAATGAGCAGTTCTTC,CASSRLLPTASYNEQFF
.,.,TRBJ2-3,TRBV5-1,TGCGCCAGCCGCCCCGGGCAGACTTACACAGATACGCAGTATTTT,CASRPGQTYTDTQYF
.,.,TRBJ1-1,TRBV12-3/TRBV12-4,TGTGCCAGCAGTTTTGCACGGATAACTGAAGCTTTCTTT,CASSFARITEAFF
TRBD2,few,TRBJ2-3,TRBV4-2,TGTGCCAGCAGCCCAGTAGGTAGCGGGAGGGATACGCAGTATTTT,CASSPVGSGRDTQYF
.,few,TRBJ1-6,TRBV20-1,TGCAGTGCTAGTCTGGCAGGGCGGAAAGAATCACCCCTCCACTTT,CSASLAGRKESPLHF
.,.,TRBJ2-5,TRBV29-1,TGCAGCGTTCAAATTGGGGCCTTCCAAGAGACCCAGTACTTC,CSVQIGAFQETQYF
.,few,TRBJ2-7,TRBV29-1,TGCAGCGTTGAACTCAGGGGCCCCACCTACGAGCAGTACTTC,CSVELRGPTYEQYF
TRBD1,few,TRBJ2-3,TRBV11-3,TGTGCCAGCAGCTTTGGGACAGGGGTAGCAGATACGCAGTATTTT,CASSFGTGVADTQYF
TRBD2,few,TRBJ2-3,TRBV11-3,TGTGCCAGCAGCCACGGACTAGCGGGAGCCCCAGATACGCAGTATTTT,CASSHGLAGAPDTQYF
TRBD1,few,TRBJ2-1,TRBV11-2,TGTGCCAGCAGCGCACAAACCGGGACAGGGGTTTACAATGAGCAGTTCTTC,CASSAQTGTGVYNEQFF
.,.,TRBJ1-6,TRBV6-1,TGTGCCAGCACCAGGGAAAATAATTCACCCCTCCACTTT,CASTRENNSPLHF
TRBD1,few,TRBJ2-1,TRBV4-3,TGCGCCAGCAGCCAAGGGCAGGGGGCTGGCAATGAGCAGTTCTTC,CASSQGQGAGNEQFF
TRBD1,.,TRBJ2-7,TRBV9,TGTGCCAGCAGCGTAACCGGGACAGGCTCCTACGAGCAGTACTTC,CASSVTGTGSYEQYF
.,.,TRBJ1-6,TRBV7-2,TGTGCCAGCAGCTTAAAGGCTTCGAGGGCCTATAATTCACCCCTCCACTTT,CASSLKASRAYNSPLHF
.,.,TRBJ1-6,TRBV11-2,TGTGCCAGCAGCTCCCAGGGGAAGGGGTATAATTCACCCCTCCACTTT,CASSSQGKGYNSPLHF
.,many,TRBJ2-7,TRBV5-1,TGCGCCAGCAGCTTGGTAGGAATCCCCTACGAGCAGTACTTC,CASSLVGIPYEQYF
.,few,TRBJ1-1,TRBV5-1,TGCGCCAGCGGGGGGGTTCCCGGGAACACTGAAGCTTTCTTT,CASGGVPGNTEAFF
TRBD2,.,TRBJ2-1,TRBV6-6,TGTGCCAGCAGTGTGACTAGCGGGGGGCACAGCTCCTACAATGAGCAGTTCTTC,CASSVTSGGHSSYNEQFF
.,few,TRBJ1-2,TRBV6-5,TGTGCCAGCAGTTACTCGGCCGGGGAGGTGGTCGGCTACACCTTC,CASSYSAGEVVGYTF
.,.,TRBJ1-3,TRBV20-1,TGCAGTGCTAGCCCACTCCAGGGTTTTGATCGAAACACCATATATTTT,CSASPLQGFDRNTIYF
.,few,TRBJ1-6,TRBV20-1,TGCAGTGCTAGACCCCCCGGCAGTATCCGGTCACCCCTCCACTTT,CSARPPGSIRSPLHF
.,.,TRBJ1-6,TRBV5-1,TGCGCCAGCAGCTTTGGATTTAATTCACCCCTCCAATTT,CASSFGFNSPLQF
.,few,TRBJ1-2,TRBV7-2,TGTGCCAGCAGCCCATTCCCCGGGACGGACTATGGCTACACCTTC,CASSPFPGTDYGYTF
.,.,TRBJ2-5,TRBV11-2,TGTGCCAGCAGCTTATCAGGGGCCAAAGAGACCCAGTACTTC,CASSLSGAKETQYF
.,.,TRBJ2-3,TRBV4-1,TGCGCCAGCAGCCAAGTTATTGGCACAGATACGCAGTATTTT,CASSQVIGTDTQYF